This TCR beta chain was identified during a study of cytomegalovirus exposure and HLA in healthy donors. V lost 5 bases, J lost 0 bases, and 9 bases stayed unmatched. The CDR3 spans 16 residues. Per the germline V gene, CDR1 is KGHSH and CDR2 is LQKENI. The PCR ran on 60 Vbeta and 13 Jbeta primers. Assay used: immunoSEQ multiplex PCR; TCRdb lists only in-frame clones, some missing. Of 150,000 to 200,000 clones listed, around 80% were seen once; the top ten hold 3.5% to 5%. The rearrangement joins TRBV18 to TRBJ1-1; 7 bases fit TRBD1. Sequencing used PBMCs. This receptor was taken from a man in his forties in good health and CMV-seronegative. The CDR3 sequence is CASSTIQGPMNTEAFF. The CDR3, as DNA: TGTGCCAGCTCAACAATACAGGGGCCTATGAACACTGAAGCTTTCTTT.